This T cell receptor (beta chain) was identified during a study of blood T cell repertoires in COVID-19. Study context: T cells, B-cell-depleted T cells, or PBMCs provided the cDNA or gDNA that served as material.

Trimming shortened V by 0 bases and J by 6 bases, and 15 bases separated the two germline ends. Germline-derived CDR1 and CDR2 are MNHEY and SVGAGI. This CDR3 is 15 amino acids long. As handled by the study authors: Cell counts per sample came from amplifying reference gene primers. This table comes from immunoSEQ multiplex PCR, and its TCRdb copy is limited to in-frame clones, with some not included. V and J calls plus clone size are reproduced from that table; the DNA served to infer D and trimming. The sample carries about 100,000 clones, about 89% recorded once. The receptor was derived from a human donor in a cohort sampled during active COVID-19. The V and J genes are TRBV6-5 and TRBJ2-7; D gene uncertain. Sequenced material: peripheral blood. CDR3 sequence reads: CASSYSAGVLAEQYF. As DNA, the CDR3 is TGTGCCAGCAGTTACTCAGCCGGAGTTCTCGCCGAGCAGTACTTC.